This entry lists 15 T cell receptor beta chains sequenced from one sample in a study of cytomegalovirus exposure and HLA in healthy donors. PCR employed 60 Vbeta and 13 Jbeta primers. Produced via immunoSEQ multiplex PCR; TCRdb's table is partial and in-frame only. The repertoire holds fewer than 100,000 clones, with around four fifths as singletons. The specimen sequenced was PBMCs. These receptor sequences come from a male donor in good health and CMV-seropositive.

This clone was seen a few times. The V call is TRBV6-4, the J call TRBJ2-4, with D maybe TRBD1 (5 bases). Trimming removed 6 bases at V and 16 bases at J, with 19 bases between. The CDR3 is made up of 12 amino acids. Germline V gene sequence: CDR1 MRHNA, CDR2 SNTAGT. The CDR3 nucleotides read TGTGCCAGCAGCCCCCGCCGGCAGGGAATATACTTC. Protein sequence: CASSPRRQGIYF.

The chain links TRBV7-2 to TRBJ1-2; no definite D call. Trimming took 5 bases from V and 2 from J, leaving 15 bases between them. There are 15 residues in the CDR3. Germline values: CDR1 SGHTA, CDR2 FQGNSA. This CDR3 reads CASSGRHSYNYGYTF. For the CDR3, the DNA is TGTGCCAGCAGCGGGAGACACTCCTACAACTATGGCTACACCTTC.

The rearrangement joins TRBV28 to TRBJ2-7; no clear D gene. In germline, CDR1 is MDHEN, CDR2 SYDVKM. The CDR3 is 14 amino acids. Trimming shortened V by 2 bases and J by 6 bases, and 14 bases separated the two germline ends. This CDR3 reads CASSLLVSSSEQYF. The CDR3 DNA follows: TGTGCCAGCAGTTTACTGGTCAGTAGCAGCGAGCAGTACTTC. Together with reference TRBV28 and TRBJ2-7, the CDR3 gives the full variable domain: DVKVTQSSRYLVKRTGEKVFLECVQDMDHENMFWYRQDPGLGLRLIYFSYDVKMKEKGDIPEGYSVSREKKERFSLILESASTNQTSMYLCASSLLVSSSEQYFGPGTRLTVT.

Here the CDR3 DNA reads TGTGCCAGCAGCTTGTCCAGGAGGGCCTACGAGCAGTACTTC. Protein: CASSLSRRAYEQYF. The chain recombines TRBV5-8 with TRBJ2-7; tentative D call: TRBD2 (6 bases). Trimming shortened V by 1 base and J by 2 bases, and 10 bases separated the two germline ends. The CDR3 loop spans 14 amino acids. Germline CDR1 reads SGHTS; CDR2 reads YDEGEE.

This rearrangement joins TRBV9 to TRBJ1-1; 9 nucleotides match TRBD1. The CDR3 runs 16 residues. The junction had 8 bases not matched to a gene; V was cut back by 0 bases and J by 5 bases. Germline assignment: CDR1 SGDLS and CDR2 YYNGEE. CDR3 coding DNA: TGTGCCAGCAGCGTAGTCTGGGACAGGGTCGGAACTGAAGCTTTCTTT. Its translation: CASSVVWDRVGTEAFF.

CDR3: CASSSPNYEQYF. CDR3 bases: TGCGCCAGCAGCTCCCCCAACTACGAGCAGTACTTC. The gene calls are TRBV5-1 and TRBJ2-7; D is unresolved. Between the trimmed V and J ends, which lost 3 bases and 3 bases, there was a span of 7 bases. Germline CDR1 reads SGHRS; CDR2 reads YFSETQ. This CDR3 spans 12 amino acids. The full variable domain, its missing parts supplied by reference TRBV5-1 and TRBJ2-7, is KAGVTQTPRYLIKTRGQQVTLSCSPISGHRSVSWYQQTPGQGLQFLFEYFSETQRNKGNFPGRFSGRQFSNSRSEMNVSTLELGDSALYLCASSSPNYEQYFGPGTRLTVT.

V usage is TRBV6-1 and J usage is TRBJ2-7, with 11 bases matching TRBD2. Trimming removed 6 bases from V and 5 bases from J; junction bases left unmatched: 6. The CDR3 has 14 residues. Germline V gives CDR1 MNHNS, CDR2 SASEGT. CDR3 region: CASRQLAGVDEQYF. CDR3 coding DNA: TGTGCCAGCAGGCAACTAGCGGGAGTGGACGAGCAGTACTTC.

V gene TRBV19 combines with J gene TRBJ2-7; TRBD1 agrees at 7 bases. CDR1 is LNHDA, CDR2 SQIVND, per germline (reference sequence). The CDR3 is made up of 15 amino acids. Trimming took 0 bases from V and 0 from J; bases not matched to a gene: 2. CDR3 region: CASSIERQGSYEQYF. In nucleotides, the CDR3 is TGTGCCAGTAGTATAGAGAGACAGGGCTCCTACGAGCAGTACTTC.

The chain joins TRBV5-1 to TRBJ2-4; 11 bases are a match to TRBD1. This CDR3 comprises 22 residues. V trimming: 0 bases; J trimming: 0 bases; junction bases outside the gene matches: 17. CDR1 SGHRS and CDR2 YFSETQ come from the germline V gene. The CDR3 region has the DNA TGCGCCAGCAGCTTGGATGGTCCGCGGGGGACAGGGGGTATAATAGCCAAAAACATTCAGTACTTC. This sequence encodes CASSLDGPRGTGGIIAKNIQYF. The entire variable domain, with the rest obtained from reference TRBV5-1 and TRBJ2-4, is as follows: KAGVTQTPRYLIKTRGQQVTLSCSPISGHRSVSWYQQTPGQGLQFLFEYFSETQRNKGNFPGRFSGRQFSNSRSEMNVSTLELGDSALYLCASSLDGPRGTGGIIAKNIQYFGAGTRLSVL.

The V call is TRBV18, the J call TRBJ2-2; the D gene is possibly TRBD1 (5 bases). The CDR3 has 16 residues. Trimming removed 4 bases from V and 2 bases from J, with 14 bases in between. Germline V lookup: CDR1 KGHSH, CDR2 LQKENI. The CDR3 nucleotides are TGTGCCAGCTCACTTTCTCAGGGCCCTAACACCGGGGAGCTGTTTTTT. Protein sequence: CASSLSQGPNTGELFF. Drawing the rest from reference TRBV18 and TRBJ2-2, the complete variable domain is NAGVMQNPRHLVRRRGQEARLRCSPMKGHSHVYWYRQLPEEGLKFMVYLQKENIIDESGMPKERFSAEFPKEGPSILRIQQVVRGDSAAYFCASSLSQGPNTGELFFGEGSRLTVL.

J is TRBJ2-2 and V is TRBV6-5; 7 bases are shared with TRBD1. Germline V gene sequence: CDR1 MNHEY, CDR2 SVGAGI. CDR3 size: 15 residues. V lost 6 bases and J lost 4; bases outside the gene matches: 8. The CDR3 nucleotides are TGTGCCAGCAGGAAGGGGTCAGGGGGCACCGGGGAGCTGTTTTTT. It translates to CASRKGSGGTGELFF.

V usage is TRBV7-8 and J usage is TRBJ1-1; a possible D gene is TRBD1 (5 bases). The CDR3 is 15 amino acids. The germline CDR1 and CDR2 sequences are SGHVS and FQNEAQ. The V end lost 5 bases, the J end lost 0 bases, and 13 bases lay between the germline ends. In DNA form, the CDR3 reads TGTGCCAGCAGCCCGATGCAGACAGTGAACACTGAAGCTTTCTTT. Its translation: CASSPMQTVNTEAFF.

The chain employs TRBV7-9 and TRBJ2-7, with TRBD1 matching over 7 bases. V shed 5 bases, J shed 1 base, and the junction held 8 bases outside the gene matches. This CDR3 contains 15 residues. From germline, CDR1 is SEHNR and CDR2 FQNEAQ (reference sequence). The CDR3 region is CASSRLGDRSYEQYF. The CDR3 DNA is TGTGCCAGCAGCCGACTTGGGGACAGATCCTACGAGCAGTACTTC.

This clone was seen only a few times. The J gene is TRBJ1-3, the V gene TRBV5-1; 7 bases fit TRBD1. Germline lookup yields CDR1 SGHRS and CDR2 YFSETQ. The CDR3 is 14 amino acids. The V gene end was trimmed by 5 bases and the J gene end by 2 bases; junction bases not matched to a gene: 4. In DNA, the CDR3 is TGCGCCAGCAGATTGACAGGGACTGGAAACACCATATATTTT. It is translated as CASRLTGTGNTIYF.

This clone has a single count. The chain couples TRBV28 to TRBJ2-7; D call uncertain. This CDR3 spans 15 amino acids. Germline V CDR1 and CDR2: MDHEN, SYDVKM. The V and J ends lost 3 bases and 3 bases respectively, with 15 bases between them. The CDR3 loop reads CASSLRGLTFYEQYF. CDR3 DNA: TGTGCCAGCAGTTTGAGAGGCCTTACATTCTACGAGCAGTACTTC.